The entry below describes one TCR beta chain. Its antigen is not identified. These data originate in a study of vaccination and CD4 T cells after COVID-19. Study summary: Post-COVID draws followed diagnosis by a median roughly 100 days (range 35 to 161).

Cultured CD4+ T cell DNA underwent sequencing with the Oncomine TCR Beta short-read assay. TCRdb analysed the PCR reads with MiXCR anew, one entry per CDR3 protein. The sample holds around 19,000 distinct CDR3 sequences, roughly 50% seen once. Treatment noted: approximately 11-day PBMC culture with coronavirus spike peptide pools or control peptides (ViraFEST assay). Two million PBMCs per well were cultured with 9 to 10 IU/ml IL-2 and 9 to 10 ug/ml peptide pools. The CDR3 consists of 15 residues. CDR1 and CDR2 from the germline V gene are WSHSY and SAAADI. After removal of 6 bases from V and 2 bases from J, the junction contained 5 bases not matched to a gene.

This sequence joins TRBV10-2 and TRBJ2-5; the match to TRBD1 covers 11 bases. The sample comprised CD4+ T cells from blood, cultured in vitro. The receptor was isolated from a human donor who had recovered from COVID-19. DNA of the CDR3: TGCGCCAGCAGCAACCGGGACAGGGGGCAAGAGACCCAGTACTTC. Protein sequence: CASSNRDRGQETQYF.